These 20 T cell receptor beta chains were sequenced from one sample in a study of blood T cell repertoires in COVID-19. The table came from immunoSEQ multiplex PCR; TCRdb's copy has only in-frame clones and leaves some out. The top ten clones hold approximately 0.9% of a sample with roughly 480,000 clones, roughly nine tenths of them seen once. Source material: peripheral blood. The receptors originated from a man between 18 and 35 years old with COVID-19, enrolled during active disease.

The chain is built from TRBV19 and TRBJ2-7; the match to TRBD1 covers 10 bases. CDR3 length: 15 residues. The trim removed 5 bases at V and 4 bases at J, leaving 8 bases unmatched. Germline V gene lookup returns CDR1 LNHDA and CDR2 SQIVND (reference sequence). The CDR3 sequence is CASSLPGTGVYEQYF. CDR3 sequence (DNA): TGTGCCAGTAGTCTGCCCGGGACAGGGGTTTACGAGCAGTACTTC.

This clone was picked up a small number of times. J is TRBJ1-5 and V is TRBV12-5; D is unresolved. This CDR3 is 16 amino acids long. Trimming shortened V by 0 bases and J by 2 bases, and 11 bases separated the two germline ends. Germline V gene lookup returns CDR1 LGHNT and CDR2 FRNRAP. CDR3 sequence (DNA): TGTGCTAGTGGTTTGGTAAGCGGAAGGGGCAATCAGCCCCAGCATTTT. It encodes CASGLVSGRGNQPQHF.

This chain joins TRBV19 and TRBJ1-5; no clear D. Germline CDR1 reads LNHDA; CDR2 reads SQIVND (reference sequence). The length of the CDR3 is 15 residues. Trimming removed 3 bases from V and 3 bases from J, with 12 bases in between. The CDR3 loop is CASSMLPRDNQPQHF. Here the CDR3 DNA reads TGTGCCAGTAGTATGTTACCGAGGGACAATCAGCCCCAGCATTTT.

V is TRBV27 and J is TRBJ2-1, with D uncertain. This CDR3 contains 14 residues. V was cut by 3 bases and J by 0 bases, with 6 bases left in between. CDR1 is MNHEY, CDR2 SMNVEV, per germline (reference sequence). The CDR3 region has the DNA TGTGCCAGCAGTTTCTCTAGCTCCTACAATGAGCAGTTCTTC. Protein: CASSFSSSYNEQFF.

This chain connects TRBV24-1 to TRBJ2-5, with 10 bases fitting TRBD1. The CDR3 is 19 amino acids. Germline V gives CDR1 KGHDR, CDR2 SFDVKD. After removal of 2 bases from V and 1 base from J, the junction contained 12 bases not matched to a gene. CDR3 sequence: CATSDCDRGLMWAQETQYF. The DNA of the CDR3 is TGTGCCACCAGTGATTGTGACAGGGGGCTTATGTGGGCCCAAGAGACCCAGTACTTC.

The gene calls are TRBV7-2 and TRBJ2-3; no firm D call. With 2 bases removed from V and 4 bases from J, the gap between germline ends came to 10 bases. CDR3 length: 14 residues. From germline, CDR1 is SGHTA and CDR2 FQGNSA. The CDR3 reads CASSLFVSADTQYF. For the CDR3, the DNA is TGTGCCAGCAGCTTATTTGTATCGGCAGATACGCAGTATTTT.

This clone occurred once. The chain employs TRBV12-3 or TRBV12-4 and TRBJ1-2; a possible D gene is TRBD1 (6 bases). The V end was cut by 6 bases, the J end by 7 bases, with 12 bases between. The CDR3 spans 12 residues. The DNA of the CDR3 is TGTGCCAGCAGGCCAGGGGTAGGTGGCTACACCTTC. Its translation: CASRPGVGGYTF.

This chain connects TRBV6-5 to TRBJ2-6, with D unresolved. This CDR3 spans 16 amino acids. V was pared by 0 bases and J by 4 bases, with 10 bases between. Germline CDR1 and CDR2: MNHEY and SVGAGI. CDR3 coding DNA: TGTGCCAGCAGTTACTCGCCAGACTCCGGGGCCAACGTCCTGACTTTC. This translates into CASSYSPDSGANVLTF.

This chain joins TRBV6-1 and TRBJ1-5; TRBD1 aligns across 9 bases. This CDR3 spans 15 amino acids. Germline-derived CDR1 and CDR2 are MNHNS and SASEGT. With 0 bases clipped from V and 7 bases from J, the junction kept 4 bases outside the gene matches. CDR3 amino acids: CASSEAWTGDQPQHF. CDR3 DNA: TGTGCCAGCAGTGAAGCATGGACAGGGGACCAGCCCCAGCATTTT.

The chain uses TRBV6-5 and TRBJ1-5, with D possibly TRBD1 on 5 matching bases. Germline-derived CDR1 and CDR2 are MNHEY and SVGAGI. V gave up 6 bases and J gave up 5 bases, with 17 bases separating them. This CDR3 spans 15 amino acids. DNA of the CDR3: TGTGCCAGCAGGAGGGGAGGAGCAGAGGATCAGCCCCAGCATTTT. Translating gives CASRRGGAEDQPQHF.

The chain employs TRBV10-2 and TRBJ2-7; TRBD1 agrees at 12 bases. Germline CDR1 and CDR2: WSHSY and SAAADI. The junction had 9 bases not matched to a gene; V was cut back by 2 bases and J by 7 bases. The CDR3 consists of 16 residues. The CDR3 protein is CASSEPMGQGAGEQYF. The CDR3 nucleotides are TGCGCCAGCAGTGAGCCAATGGGACAGGGGGCAGGGGAGCAGTACTTC.

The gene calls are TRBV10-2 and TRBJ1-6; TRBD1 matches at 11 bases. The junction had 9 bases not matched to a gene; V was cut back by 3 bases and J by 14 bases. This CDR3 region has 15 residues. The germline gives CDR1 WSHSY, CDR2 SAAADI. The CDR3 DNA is TGCGCCAGCAGTGACCCCGGGACAGGGGGGCAGGCCCTCCACTTT. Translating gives CASSDPGTGGQALHF.

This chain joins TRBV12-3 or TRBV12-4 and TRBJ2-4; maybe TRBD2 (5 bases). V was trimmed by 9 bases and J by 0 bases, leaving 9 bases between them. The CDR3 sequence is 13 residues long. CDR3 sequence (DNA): TGTGCCAGTTGCGGGCTAGCCAAAAACATTCAGTACTTC. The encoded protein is CASCGLAKNIQYF.

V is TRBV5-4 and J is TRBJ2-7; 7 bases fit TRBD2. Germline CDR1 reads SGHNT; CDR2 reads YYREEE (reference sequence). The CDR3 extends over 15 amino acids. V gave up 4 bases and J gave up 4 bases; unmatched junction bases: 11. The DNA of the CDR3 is TGTGCCAGCAGCCCCCGCGGGAGCGGTGGGTACGAGCAGTACTTC. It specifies CASSPRGSGGYEQYF.

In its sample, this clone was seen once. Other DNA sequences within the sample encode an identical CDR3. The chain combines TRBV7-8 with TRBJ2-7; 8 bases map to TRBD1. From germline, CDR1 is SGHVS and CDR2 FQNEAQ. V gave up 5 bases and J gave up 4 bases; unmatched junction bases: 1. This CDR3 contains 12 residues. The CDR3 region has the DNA TGTGCCAGCAGCCGACAGGGGTACGAGCAGTACTTC. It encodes CASSRQGYEQYF.

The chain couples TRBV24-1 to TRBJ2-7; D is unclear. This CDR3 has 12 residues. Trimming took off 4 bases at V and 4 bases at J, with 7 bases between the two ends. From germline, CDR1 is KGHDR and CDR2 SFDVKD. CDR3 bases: TGTGCCACCAGTGAAACTAAATACGAGCAGTACTTC. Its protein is CATSETKYEQYF.

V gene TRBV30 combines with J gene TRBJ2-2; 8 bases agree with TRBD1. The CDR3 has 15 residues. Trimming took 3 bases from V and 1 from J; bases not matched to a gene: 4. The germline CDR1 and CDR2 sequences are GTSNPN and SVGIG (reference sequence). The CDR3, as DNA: TGTGCCTGGAGAAGGACAGGGAGGAACACCGGGGAGCTGTTTTTT. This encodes CAWRRTGRNTGELFF.

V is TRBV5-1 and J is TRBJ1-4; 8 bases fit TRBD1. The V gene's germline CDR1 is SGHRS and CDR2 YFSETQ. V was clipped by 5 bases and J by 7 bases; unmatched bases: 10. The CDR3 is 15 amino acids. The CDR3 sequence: CASSLTGDKGEKLFF. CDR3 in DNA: TGCGCCAGCAGTCTGACAGGGGATAAAGGTGAAAAACTGTTTTTT.

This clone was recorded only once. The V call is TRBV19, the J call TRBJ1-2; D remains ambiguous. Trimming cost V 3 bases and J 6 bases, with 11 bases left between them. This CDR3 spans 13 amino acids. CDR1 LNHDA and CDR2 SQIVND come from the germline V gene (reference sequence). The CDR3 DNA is TGTGCCAGTAGTATCTGGGAGGGCAATGGCTACACCTTC. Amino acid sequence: CASSIWEGNGYTF.

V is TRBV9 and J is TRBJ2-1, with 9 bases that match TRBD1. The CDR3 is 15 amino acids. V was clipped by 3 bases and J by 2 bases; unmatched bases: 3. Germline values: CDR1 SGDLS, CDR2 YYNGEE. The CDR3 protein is CASSGTGAAYNEQFF. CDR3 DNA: TGTGCCAGCAGCGGGACAGGGGCGGCCTACAATGAGCAGTTCTTC.